This T cell receptor (beta chain) emerged from a study of T cell responses to AZD1222 COVID-19 vaccine (dated by TCRdb to the early 2020s). Some background on the complete study: TCR sequencing covered about 230 trial participants: about 210 given two doses of AZD1222 and around 26 given two doses of MenACWY control vaccine. Trial participants were enrolled by age into subgroups of 18-55, 56-69 and 70-plus years, and about 150, 27 and 61 TCR-sequenced participants, respectively, were included in these subgroups. Study-wide conclusions, independent of this receptor: The 56-69-year group was small, and its depth increase did not reach significance, likely because of low power. Only five to seven AZD1222 recipients were SARS-CoV-2 seropositive at baseline, limiting conclusions about previously exposed vaccinees. No day 14 peak-response samples were available, so repertoires were characterized only after the peak T cell response. After two AZD1222 doses, both the breadth and the depth of spike-specific TCRs were significantly higher than at day 0 and than in MenACWY recipients. The whole spike protein was spanned by vaccine-associated CD4 TCRs, and dominant responses were seen in regions 160-218 and 743-854. Participants were mostly white British, with more females than males. The authors suggested clonal diversity may have been underestimated. Nearly half of unique spike-specific TCRs reportedly recognized epitopes outside regions mutated in the B.1.351 and B.1.1.7 variants.

The CDR3 regions of human TCRbeta chains were analyzed by immunosequencing. The paper's processing steps were these. Repertoire TCRs were checked for matches against a reference library of SARS-CoV-2-specific TCRs that had been generated using the MIRA antigen-specificity platform. Breadth meant the fraction of unique TCRs that were SARS-CoV-2-associated, whereas depth meant the fraction of total T cells that were SARS-CoV-2-associated. Using the MIRA data, each spike-specific TCR was mapped to the spike region that the TCR reacts to and placed in a CD4 or CD8 class. Log10-transformed breadth and depth values were compared by one-way ANOVA with Sidak's multiple comparisons tests. Held by TCRdb, this immuneACCESS table contains in-frame sequences only and omits some clones. Under half of the omission traces to an unresolved V gene where checked; the cause of the rest is unknown. V and J calls plus clone size are reproduced from that table; the DNA served to infer D and trimming. The sample table shows some 150,000 clones, and roughly 90% are seen once. The ten most abundant clones make up 1.5% to 2% of the sample.

Read against the paper, the sample's time point label means: about 28 days (+/-7) after the second vaccine dose. AZD1222 recipients given second doses at about 4 weeks or at about 12 weeks were pooled, since spike-specific TCR depth and breadth were not found to differ between the two schedules. Samples from vaccinated people were obtained from the UK trials COV001 and COV002, which included a single-blind randomized controlled phase 2/3 trial of AZD1222 (ChAdOx1 nCoV-19) in healthy adults. For TCRbeta chain sequencing, PBMC samples from trial participants were taken at day 0 and at day 28 after the second dose. For this clone: No cognate antigen has been identified for it. The sample holds no much larger clone one base away, and base qualities are not on file.

V lost 8 bases and J lost 3 bases, and the count of bases not matched to a germline gene is 10. The germline V gene specifies SGHAT as CDR1 and FQNNGV as CDR2. The CDR3 spans 14 residues, from the cysteine through the phenylalanine. Just CDR3 DNA is preserved here, 42 bases in frame from base 1. This clonotype was sampled from an adult who received the AZD1222 COVID-19 vaccine. The sample was peripheral blood, taken 28 days after the second AZD1222 dose. The chain links TRBV11-2 with TRBJ2-7; 7 middle bases align to TRBD2. The DNA sequence reads TGTGCCAGCCGAGGGAGGGGCGCCGTCTACGAGCAGTACTTC. This gives the protein CASRGRGAVYEQYF. The reference TRBV11-2 and TRBJ2-7 proteins fill in what lies around the CDR3, so the full variable domain reads EAGVAQSPRYKIIEKRQSVAFWCNPISGHATLYWYQQILGQGPKLLIQFQNNGVVDDSQLPKDRFSAERLKGVDSTLKIQPAKLEDSAVYLCASRGRGAVYEQYFGPGTRLTVT.